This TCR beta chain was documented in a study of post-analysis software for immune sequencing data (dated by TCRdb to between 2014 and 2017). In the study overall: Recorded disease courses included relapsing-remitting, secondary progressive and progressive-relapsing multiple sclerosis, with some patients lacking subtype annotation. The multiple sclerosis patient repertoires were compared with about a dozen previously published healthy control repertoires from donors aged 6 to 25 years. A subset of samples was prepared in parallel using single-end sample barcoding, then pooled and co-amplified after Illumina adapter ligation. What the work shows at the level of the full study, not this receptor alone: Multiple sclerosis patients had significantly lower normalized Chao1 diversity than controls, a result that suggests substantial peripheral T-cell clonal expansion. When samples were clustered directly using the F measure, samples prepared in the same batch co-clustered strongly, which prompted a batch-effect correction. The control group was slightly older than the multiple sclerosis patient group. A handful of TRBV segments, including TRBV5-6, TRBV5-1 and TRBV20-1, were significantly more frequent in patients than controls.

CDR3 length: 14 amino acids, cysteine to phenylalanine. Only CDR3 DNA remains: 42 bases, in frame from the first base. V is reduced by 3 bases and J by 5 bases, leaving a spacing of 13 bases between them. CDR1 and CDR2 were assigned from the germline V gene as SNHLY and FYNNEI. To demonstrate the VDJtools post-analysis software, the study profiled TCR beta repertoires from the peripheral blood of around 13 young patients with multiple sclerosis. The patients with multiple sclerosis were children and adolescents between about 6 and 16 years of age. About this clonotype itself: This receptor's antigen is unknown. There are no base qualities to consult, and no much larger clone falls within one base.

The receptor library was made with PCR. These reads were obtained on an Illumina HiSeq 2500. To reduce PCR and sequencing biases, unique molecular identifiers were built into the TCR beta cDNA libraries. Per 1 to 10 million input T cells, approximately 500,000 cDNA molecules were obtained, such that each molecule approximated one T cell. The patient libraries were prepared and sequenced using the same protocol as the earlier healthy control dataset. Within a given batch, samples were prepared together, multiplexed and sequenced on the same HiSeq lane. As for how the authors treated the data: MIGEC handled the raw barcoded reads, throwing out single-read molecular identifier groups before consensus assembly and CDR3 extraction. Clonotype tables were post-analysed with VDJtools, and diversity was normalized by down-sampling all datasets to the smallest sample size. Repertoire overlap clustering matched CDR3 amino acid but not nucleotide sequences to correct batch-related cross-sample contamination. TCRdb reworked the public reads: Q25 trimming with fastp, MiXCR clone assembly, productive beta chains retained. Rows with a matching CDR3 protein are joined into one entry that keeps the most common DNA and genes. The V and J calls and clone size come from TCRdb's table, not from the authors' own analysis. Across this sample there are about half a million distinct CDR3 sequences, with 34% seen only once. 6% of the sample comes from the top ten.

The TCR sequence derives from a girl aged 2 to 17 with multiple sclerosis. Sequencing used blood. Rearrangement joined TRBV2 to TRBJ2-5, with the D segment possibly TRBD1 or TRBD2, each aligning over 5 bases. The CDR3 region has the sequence CASSDLWGRETQYF. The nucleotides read TGTGCCAGCAGTGATCTATGGGGACGCGAGACCCAGTACTTC. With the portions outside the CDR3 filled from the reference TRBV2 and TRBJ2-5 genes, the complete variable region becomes EPEVTQTPSHQVTQMGQEVILRCVPISNHLYFYWYRQILGQKVEFLVSFYNNEISEKSEIFDDQFSVERPDGSNFTLKIRSTKLEDSAMYFCASSDLWGRETQYFGPGTRLLVL.